This T cell receptor beta chain was captured by sequencing in a study of Tregs in tolerant kidney transplant recipients. Study-wide points: Biological reproducibility was not directly addressed in this study.

Trimming shortened V by 3 bases and J by 1 base, and 12 bases separated the two germline ends. This CDR3 region has 14 residues. Germline loops: CDR1 DFQATT, CDR2 SNEGSKA (reference sequence). Produced via immunoSEQ multiplex PCR; TCRdb's table is partial and in-frame only. Recorded for this sample: some 14,000 clones. As regards this clone: Its target is unknown. The sequenced fragment ends 3 residues before the CDR3 boundary, so the rest is inferred from the germline J gene.

Recipients received nonmyeloablative bone marrow transplants from related graft donors, with transient mixed chimerism. Unstimulated regulatory T cells (CD4+CD25+CD127-), CD4+CD25- non-regulatory cells, CD4 and CD8 cells were FACS-sorted from thawed PBMCs. The specimen comprised CD8+ T cells from blood (PBMCs), sampled 6 months after the transplant. The V call is TRBV20-1, the J call TRBJ1-2; D is unresolved. The receptor was isolated from a human patient who received a combined kidney and bone marrow transplant. Some T cells may trace back to the graft donor. The DNA read from the CDR3 is TGCAGTGCTAGGGTCGGGTTTTTTAACTATGGC. The encoded protein is CSARVGFFNYG. The whole CDR3 is CSARVGFFNYGYTF.